The clone carrying this T cell receptor (beta chain) has a handful of counts. Its antigen is still unknown. This entry comes from a study of T-cell memory formation after mild COVID-19. The CDR3 consists of 14 residues. In germline, CDR1 is LGHDT, CDR2 YNNKEL (reference sequence). Trimming took 4 bases from V and 0 from J, leaving 7 bases between them. TCRdb recomputed calls from the 5' RACE reads with MiXCR, one row per CDR3 protein. This table holds a few hundred thousand distinct CDR3 sequences, 19% found once. Study conclusions and caveats: Cross-reactive memory appears to have joined, as suggested by some responding clones showing up in pre-infection memory.

The chain couples TRBV3-1 to TRBJ2-1; no definite D call. This TCR was recovered from a man between 18 and 29 years old who had mild COVID-19 (a few samples of this study predate the infection). Cell type and time point are not known. The sequencing sample was made of PBMCs or a T cell subset sorted from them (not recorded which). CDR3 DNA sequence: TGTGCCAGCAGCCGGCAGGACTCCTACAATGAGCAGTTCTTC. Its protein product is CASSRQDSYNEQFF.